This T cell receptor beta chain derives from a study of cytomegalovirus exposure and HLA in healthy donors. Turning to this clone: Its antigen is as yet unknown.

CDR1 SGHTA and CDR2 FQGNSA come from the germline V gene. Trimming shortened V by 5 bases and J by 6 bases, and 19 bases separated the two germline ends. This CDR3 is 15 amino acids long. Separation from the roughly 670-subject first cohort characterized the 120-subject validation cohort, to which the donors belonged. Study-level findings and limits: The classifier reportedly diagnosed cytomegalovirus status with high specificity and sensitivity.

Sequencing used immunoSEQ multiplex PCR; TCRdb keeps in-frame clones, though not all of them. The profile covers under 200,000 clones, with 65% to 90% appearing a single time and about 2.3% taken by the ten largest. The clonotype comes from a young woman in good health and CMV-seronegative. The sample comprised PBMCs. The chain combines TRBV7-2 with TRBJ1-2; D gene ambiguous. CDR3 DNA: TGTGCCAGCAGCGCGTACATAACTACCGGAGATGGCTACACCTTC. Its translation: CASSAYITTGDGYTF.